The source of this T cell receptor beta chain is a study of T cells in Graves' hyperthyroidism and ophthalmopathy. The sample holds many counts of this clonotype. No antigen is known for it. Study observations and caveats: Most expanded thyroid clonotypes above 0.001 also appeared in blood. The model forecast ophthalmopathy, anticipating it by a median around 6.4 months before onset.

The germline CDR1 and CDR2 sequences are SGHTA and FQGNSA. J gave up 1 base and V 4 bases, and 7 bases lay outside the gene matches. The CDR3 is made up of 18 amino acids. Amplified TCR beta CDR3 regions came from RNA transcripts. The HTBI primer set served for first-round RT-PCR of the TCR CDR3. TCRdb re-derived calls from the multiplex PCR reads in MiXCR, one entry per CDR3 protein. Of 450,000 to 700,000 distinct CDR3 sequences in the sample, around 45% are singletons; the top ten hold around 20%. J is TRBJ2-6 and V is TRBV7-2; TRBD1 aligns across 10 bases. Sequencing was performed on peripheral blood or thyroid tissue (not recorded which). This receptor was obtained from an adult woman with Graves' disease, either hyperthyroidism or ophthalmopathy (not recorded which). CDR3 protein: CASSSRRQGASGANVLTF. CDR3 DNA sequence: TGTGCCAGCAGCTCCCGACGACAGGGGGCGTCTGGGGCCAACGTCCTGACTTTC.